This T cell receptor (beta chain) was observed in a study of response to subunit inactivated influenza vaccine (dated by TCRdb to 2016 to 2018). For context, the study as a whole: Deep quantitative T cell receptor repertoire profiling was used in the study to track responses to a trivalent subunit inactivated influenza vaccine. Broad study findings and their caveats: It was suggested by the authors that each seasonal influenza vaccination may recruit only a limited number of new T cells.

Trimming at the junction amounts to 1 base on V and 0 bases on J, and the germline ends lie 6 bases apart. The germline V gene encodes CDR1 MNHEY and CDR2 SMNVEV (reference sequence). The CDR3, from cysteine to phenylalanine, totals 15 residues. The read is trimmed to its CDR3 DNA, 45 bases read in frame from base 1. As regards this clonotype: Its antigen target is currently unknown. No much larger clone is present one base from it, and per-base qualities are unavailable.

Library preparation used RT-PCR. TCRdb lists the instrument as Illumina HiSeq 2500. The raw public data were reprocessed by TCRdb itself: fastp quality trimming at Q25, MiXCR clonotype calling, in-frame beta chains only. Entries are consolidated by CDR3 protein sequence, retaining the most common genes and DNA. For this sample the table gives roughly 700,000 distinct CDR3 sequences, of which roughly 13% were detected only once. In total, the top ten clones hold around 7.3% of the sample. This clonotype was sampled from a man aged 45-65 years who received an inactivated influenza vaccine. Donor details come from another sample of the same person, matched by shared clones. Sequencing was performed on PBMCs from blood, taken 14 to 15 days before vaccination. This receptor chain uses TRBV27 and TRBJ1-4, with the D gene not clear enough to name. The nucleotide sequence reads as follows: TGTGCCAGCAGTTTATTTTGGGCAACTAATGAAAAACTGTTTTTT. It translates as CASSLFWATNEKLFF.